These T cell receptor beta chains were read from a single sample in a study of metastatic and nonmetastatic thyroid tumors. From the PCR reads, TCRdb re-called clones with MiXCR. The sample holds about 27,000 clones, around 15% seen once. The sample comprised blood. These receptors were collected from a male donor with papillary thyroid cancer or a benign thyroid nodule (not recorded which). Some clones in this sample may be carry-over from other donors' samples. Both conserved end residues are part of each CDR3. The D gene is left open where the match is weak. A row's size may be missing; if present it is once, few, many or a size class.

V gene	D gene	J gene	clone size	CDR3 protein	CDR3 DNA
TRBV10-3	.	TRBJ2-7	many	CAISDSGKQSYEQYF	TGTGCCATCAGTGATTCCGGGAAGCAGTCCTACGAGCAGTACTTC
TRBV7-8	.	TRBJ2-1	many	CASSSNRANEQFF	TGTGCCAGCAGCTCTAACAGGGCAAATGAGCAGTTCTTC
TRBV14	.	TRBJ1-2	many	CASSQASGYPYGYTF	TGTGCCAGCAGCCAAGCCTCAGGATACCCCTATGGCTACACCTTC
TRBV15	.	TRBJ1-1	many	CATSRVGQEAFF	TGTGCCACCAGCAGAGTAGGACAGGAAGCTTTCTTT
TRBV11-2	TRBD2	TRBJ2-3	.	CASAVAGVNTQYF	TGTGCCAGCGCGGTGGCGGGGGTCAATACGCAGTATTTT
TRBV2	TRBD2	TRBJ2-3	many	CASRTSGRSDTQYF	TGTGCCAGCAGGACTAGCGGGAGGTCAGATACGCAGTATTTT
TRBV10-3	TRBD2	TRBJ2-7	many	CATREAGGAYEQYF	TGTGCCACCAGAGAAGCGGGAGGAGCCTACGAGCAGTACTTC
TRBV9	TRBD2	TRBJ2-2	many	CAGSVEGLAGVNGELFF	TGTGCCGGCAGCGTAGAGGGGCTAGCGGGAGTAAACGGGGAGCTGTTTTTT
TRBV30	.	TRBJ1-1	many	CACGDGYTEAFF	TGTGCCTGCGGGGACGGGTACACTGAAGCTTTCTTT
TRBV6-1	.	TRBJ1-2	.	CPSSHGPGEDDGDTF	TGTCCCAGCAGCCATGGACCGGGGGAGGACGATGGCGACACCTTC
TRBV27	TRBD2	TRBJ2-2	many	CASQPGLAGRELFF	TGTGCCAGTCAACCGGGACTAGCGGGTCGGGAGCTGTTTTTT
TRBV20-1	TRBD1	TRBJ1-1	many	CSANRGDTEAFF	TGCAGTGCTAACAGGGGGGACACTGAAGCTTTCTTT
TRBV30	.	TRBJ1-1	many	CAWSVGRNTEAFF	TGTGCCTGGAGTGTAGGCAGAAACACTGAAGCTTTCTTT
TRBV10-2	.	TRBJ1-5	many	CASSQLSNQPQHF	TGCGCCAGCAGTCAACTTAGCAATCAGCCCCAGCATTTT
TRBV10-2	TRBD2	TRBJ2-4	few	CASSGGGAKNIQYF	TGCGCCAGCAGTGGGGGGGGGGCCAAAAACATTCAGTACTTC
TRBV11-1	.	TRBJ1-1	many	CASSTQGFGTEAFF	TGTGCCAGCAGCACACAGGGTTTTGGCACTGAAGCTTTCTTT
TRBV19	TRBD1	TRBJ1-2	many	CASSGQGYGYTF	TGTGCCAGTAGTGGACAGGGGTATGGCTACACCTTC
TRBV20-1	TRBD2	TRBJ2-7	many	CSVRGGTYEQYF	TGCAGTGTACGGGGGGGAACCTACGAGCAGTACTTC
TRBV11-2	.	TRBJ1-1	.	CASSGRAQVSNTEAFF	TGTGCCAGCAGCGGGAGGGCCCAAGTATCGAACACTGAAGCTTTCTTT
TRBV20-1	TRBD1	TRBJ1-2	many	CSARDREGVRYGYTF	TGCAGTGCTAGGGACAGGGAGGGGGTGAGGTATGGCTACACCTTC
TRBV11-2	TRBD1	TRBJ2-1	few	CASRTYTGGDEQFF	TGTGCCAGCAGGACATATACAGGGGGCGATGAGCAGTTCTTC
TRBV9	.	TRBJ2-6	many	CASSGRQVSSGANVLTF	TGTGCCAGCAGCGGGCGACAGGTCTCCTCTGGGGCCAACGTCCTGACTTTC
TRBV3-1	TRBD1	TRBJ2-7	many	CASSLMTGNSEQYF	TGTGCCAGCAGCCTGATGACAGGGAATAGCGAGCAGTACTTC
TRBV9	TRBD2	TRBJ2-3	many	CASSVSSGGSTDTQYF	TGTGCCAGCAGCGTATCGAGCGGGGGGTCCACAGATACGCAGTATTTT
TRBV30	.	TRBJ2-5	many	CAWSVFSEETQYF	TGTGCCTGGAGTGTATTCAGCGAGGAGACCCAGTACTTC
TRBV6-4	.	TRBJ2-3	many	CASSSLAGDTQYF	TGTGCCAGCAGTTCCCTAGCTGGAGATACGCAGTATTTT
TRBV10-3	TRBD2	TRBJ2-7	many	CAIILADRPDEQYF	TGTGCCATTATACTAGCGGACCGCCCGGATGAGCAGTACTTC
TRBV6-1	.	TRBJ1-6	many	CASSGGPRGSYNSPLHF	TGTGCCAGCAGTGGAGGACCGAGGGGGTCCTATAATTCACCCCTCCACTTT
TRBV3-1	.	TRBJ2-3	many	CASSQDTDTQYF	TGTGCCAGCAGCCAAGACACAGATACGCAGTATTTT
TRBV6-1	TRBD2	TRBJ2-1	many	CASSGLAGAGGEQFF	TGTGCCAGCAGTGGGCTAGCGGGGGCAGGAGGTGAGCAGTTCTTC
TRBV5-6	.	TRBJ2-7	many	CASSIGAGSYEQYF	TGTGCCAGCAGCATTGGGGCAGGCTCCTACGAGCAGTACTTC
TRBV12-3/TRBV12-4	.	TRBJ2-4	many	CASSLIDTTAKNIQYF	TGTGCCAGCAGTTTAATTGACACGACCGCCAAAAACATTCAGTACTTC
TRBV19	.	TRBJ1-1	.	CASSSKRPGRGFNTEAFF	TGTGCCAGTAGTTCTAAAAGGCCGGGGAGGGGTTTCAACACTGAAGCTTTCTTT
TRBV5-6	TRBD1	TRBJ1-5	many	CASSRQGQHQPQHF	TGTGCCAGCAGCCGACAGGGGCAGCATCAGCCCCAGCATTTT
TRBV4-1	TRBD1	TRBJ1-1	many	CASSQVTGATEAFF	TGCGCCAGCAGCCAAGTAACAGGGGCCACTGAAGCTTTCTTT
TRBV28	.	TRBJ2-7	many	CASSPLYPSSYEQYF	TGTGCCAGCAGTCCCCTCTACCCGAGCTCCTACGAGCAGTACTTC
TRBV20-1	.	TRBJ2-7	.	CSAPLRGPYEQYF	TGCAGTGCTCCCTTGCGGGGGCCCTACGAGCAGTACTTC
TRBV5-1	TRBD1	TRBJ2-7	.	CASSLRQGANEQYF	TGCGCCAGCAGCTTGCGTCAGGGGGCGAACGAGCAGTACTTC
TRBV28	TRBD1	TRBJ1-5	.	CASSLYPGQGARGQPQHF	TGTGCCAGCAGTTTATACCCGGGACAGGGGGCTCGAGGTCAGCCCCAGCATTTT
TRBV6-5	TRBD2	TRBJ2-1	medium-sized	CASSYSMGLERNEQFF	TGTGCCAGCAGTTACTCGATGGGACTAGAGAGGAATGAGCAGTTCTTC
TRBV3-1	.	TRBJ2-2	.	CARRQRGETGELFF	TGTGCCAGAAGACAGAGGGGGGAGACCGGGGAGCTGTTTTTT
TRBV5-1	TRBD1	TRBJ1-2	.	CASSLTGGNYGYTF	TGCGCCAGCAGCCTGACAGGGGGCAACTATGGCTACACCTTC
TRBV19	.	TRBJ1-3	many	CASSDTTGNTIYF	TGTGCCAGTAGTGATACGACCGGAAACACCATATATTTT
TRBV6-4	TRBD2	TRBJ2-3	.	CASSGGTRGGQDTQYF	TGTGCCAGCAGTGGCGGGACTAGAGGGGGACAAGATACGCAGTATTTT
TRBV4-2	TRBD1	TRBJ1-1	many	CASSQGNRGTEAFF	TGTGCCAGCAGCCAGGGCAACAGGGGCACTGAAGCTTTCTTT